This T cell receptor (beta chain) stems from a study of T cells after yellow fever vaccination. About the study: Preparation of fractions with low cell numbers was performed using SMART-Seq v4 Ultra Low Input.

General study results and limits: Just a small share of clonotypes turned up in the CD4 compartment as well as the CD8 compartment. Secondary responses were weaker yet peaked faster, day 5 versus 15. Re-detected after boosting: most primary clones, approximately 97% of CD4 and 88% of CD8.

Each CDR3 protein is one row after TCRdb ran MiXCR on the 5' RACE reads. The data contain 200,000 or so distinct CDR3 sequences, 6% to 8% of them singletons. Notes on this clonotype: Its target is not known.

This TCR derives from a man aged 25-40 years who received the YFV17D yellow fever vaccine. The input for sequencing was CD4+ T cells sorted from PBMCs, taken on the day of the yellow fever booster vaccination.

The CDR3 here is CSSPDRGYGYTF. For the CDR3, the DNA is TGCAGTTCCCCGGACAGAGGCTATGGCTACACCTTC. The V and J genes are TRBV20-1 and TRBJ1-2, with D perhaps TRBD1 (6 bases). The CDR3 extends over 12 amino acids. V lost 8 bases to trimming and J lost 4 bases, with 14 bases between them. The germline CDR1 and CDR2 sequences are DFQATT and SNEGSKA (reference sequence).